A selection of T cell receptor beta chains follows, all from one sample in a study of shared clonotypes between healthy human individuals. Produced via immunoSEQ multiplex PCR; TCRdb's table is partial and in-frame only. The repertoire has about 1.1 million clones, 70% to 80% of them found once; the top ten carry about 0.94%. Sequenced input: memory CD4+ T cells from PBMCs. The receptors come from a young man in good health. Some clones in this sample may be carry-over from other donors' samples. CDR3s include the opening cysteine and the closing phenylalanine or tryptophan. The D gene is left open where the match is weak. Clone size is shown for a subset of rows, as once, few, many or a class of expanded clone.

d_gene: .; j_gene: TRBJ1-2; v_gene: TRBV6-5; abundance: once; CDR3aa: CASSTEDYVGYTF; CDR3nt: TGTGCCAGCAGTACGGAGGATTATGTCGGCTACACCTTC
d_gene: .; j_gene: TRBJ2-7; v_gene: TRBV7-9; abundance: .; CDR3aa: CASSHGAGLNEQYF; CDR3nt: TGTGCCAGCAGCCACGGGGCAGGGTTAAACGAGCAGTACTTC
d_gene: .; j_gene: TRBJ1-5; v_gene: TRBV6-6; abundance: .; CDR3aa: CASSYKGNQPQHF; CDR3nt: TGTGCCAGCAGTTACAAGGGGAATCAGCCCCAGCATTTT
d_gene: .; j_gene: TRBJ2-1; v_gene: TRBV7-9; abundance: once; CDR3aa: CASSLGVKQFF; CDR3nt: TGTGCCAGCAGCTTAGGCGTGAAACAGTTCTTC
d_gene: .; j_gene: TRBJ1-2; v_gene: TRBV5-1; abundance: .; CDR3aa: CASSSDSSYGYTF; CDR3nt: TGCGCCAGCAGCTCCGACAGTTCCTATGGCTACACCTTC
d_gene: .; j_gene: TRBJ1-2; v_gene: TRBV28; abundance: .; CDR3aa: CASSLPRGGYTF; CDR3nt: TGTGCCAGCAGTTTACCCAGGGGAGGCTACACCTTC
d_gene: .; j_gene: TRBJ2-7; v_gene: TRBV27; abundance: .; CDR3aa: CASSFVVSAGVLSYEQYF; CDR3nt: TGTGCCAGCAGTTTTGTGGTCTCGGCAGGGGTCCTTTCCTACGAGCAGTACTTC
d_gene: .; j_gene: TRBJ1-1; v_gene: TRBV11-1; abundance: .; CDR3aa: CASSAPPTTEAFF; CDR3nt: TGTGCCAGCAGCGCCCCCCCCACGACTGAAGCTTTCTTT
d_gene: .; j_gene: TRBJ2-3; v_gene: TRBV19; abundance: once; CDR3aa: CASSPSRWGTDTQYF; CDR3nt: TGTGCCAGTAGTCCTAGCCGATGGGGCACAGATACGCAGTATTTT
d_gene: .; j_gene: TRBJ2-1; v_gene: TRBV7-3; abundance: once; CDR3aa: CASSLGQREQFF; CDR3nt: TGTGCCAGCAGCTTGGGCCAACGGGAGCAGTTCTTC
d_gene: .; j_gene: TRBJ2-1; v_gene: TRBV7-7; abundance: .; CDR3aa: CASSLAQNQEQFF; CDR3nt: TGTGCCAGCAGCTTAGCGCAGAACCAAGAGCAGTTCTTC
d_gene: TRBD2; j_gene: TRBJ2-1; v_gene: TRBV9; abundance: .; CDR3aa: CASSPRGAGDNEQFF; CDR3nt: TGTGCCAGCAGCCCCCGGGGAGCGGGAGATAATGAGCAGTTCTTC
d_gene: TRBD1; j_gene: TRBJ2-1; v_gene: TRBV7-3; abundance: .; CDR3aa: CASSLNGQGLEQFF; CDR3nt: TGTGCCAGCAGCTTAAACGGACAGGGTTTGGAGCAGTTCTTC
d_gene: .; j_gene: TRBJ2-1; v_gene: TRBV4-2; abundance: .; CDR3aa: CASGPPGNEQFF; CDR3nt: TGTGCCAGCGGGCCCCCCGGGAATGAGCAGTTCTTC
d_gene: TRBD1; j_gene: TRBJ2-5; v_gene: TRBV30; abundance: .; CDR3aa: CAWLTGGTETQYF; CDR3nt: TGTGCCTGGTTAACAGGGGGCACAGAGACCCAGTACTTC
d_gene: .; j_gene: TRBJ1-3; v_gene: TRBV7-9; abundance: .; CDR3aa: CASSPERRLSGNTIYF; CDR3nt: TGTGCCAGCAGCCCCGAGCGACGTCTCTCTGGAAACACCATATATTTT
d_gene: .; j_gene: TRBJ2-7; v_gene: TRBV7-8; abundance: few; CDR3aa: CASSFLCYSPYEQYF; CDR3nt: TGTGCCAGCAGTTTCCTCTGCTACTCACCATACGAGCAGTACTTC
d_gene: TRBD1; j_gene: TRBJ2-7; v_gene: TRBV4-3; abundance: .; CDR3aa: CASSQAGTGFYEQYF; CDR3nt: TGCGCCAGCAGCCAAGCCGGGACAGGGTTCTACGAGCAGTACTTC
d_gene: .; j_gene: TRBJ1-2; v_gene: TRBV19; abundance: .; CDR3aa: CASSPDFVRGYGYTF; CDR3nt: TGTGCCAGTAGTCCAGACTTCGTTCGGGGCTATGGCTACACCTTC
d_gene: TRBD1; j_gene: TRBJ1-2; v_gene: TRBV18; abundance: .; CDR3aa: CASSQVDRVFYGYTF; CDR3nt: TGTGCCAGCTCTCAAGTAGACAGGGTTTTCTATGGCTACACCTTC
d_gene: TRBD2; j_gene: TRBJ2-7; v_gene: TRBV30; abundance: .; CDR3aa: CAWTRRLAGEGYEQYF; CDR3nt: TGTGCCTGGACGAGGAGACTAGCGGGAGAAGGTTACGAGCAGTACTTC
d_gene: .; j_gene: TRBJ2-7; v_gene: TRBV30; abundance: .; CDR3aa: CAWSVLSGGDEQYF; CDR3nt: TGTGCCTGGAGTGTACTCAGTGGGGGAGACGAGCAGTACTTC